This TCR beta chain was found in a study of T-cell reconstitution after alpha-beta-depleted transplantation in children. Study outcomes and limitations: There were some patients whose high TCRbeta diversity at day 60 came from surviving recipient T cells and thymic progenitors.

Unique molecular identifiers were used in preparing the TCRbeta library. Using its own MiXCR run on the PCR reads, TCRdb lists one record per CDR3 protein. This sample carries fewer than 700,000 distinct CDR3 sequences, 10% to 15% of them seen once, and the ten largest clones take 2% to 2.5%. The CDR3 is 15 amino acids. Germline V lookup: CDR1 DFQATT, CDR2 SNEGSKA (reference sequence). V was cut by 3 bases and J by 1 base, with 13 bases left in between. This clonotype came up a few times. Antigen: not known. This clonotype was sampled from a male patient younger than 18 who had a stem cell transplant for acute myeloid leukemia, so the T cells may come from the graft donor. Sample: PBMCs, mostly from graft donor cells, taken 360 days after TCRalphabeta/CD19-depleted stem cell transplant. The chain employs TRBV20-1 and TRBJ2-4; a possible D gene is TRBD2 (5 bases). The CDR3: CSASGVTWAKNIQYF. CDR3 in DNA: TGCAGTGCTAGCGGGGTGACATGGGCCAAAAACATTCAGTACTTC.